The rows below give T cell receptor beta chains drawn from one sample of a study of CD8 T cells in ankylosing spondylitis. TCRdb reprocessed the 5' RACE reads with MiXCR, giving one entry per CDR3 protein. The sample gives 250,000 to 400,000 distinct CDR3 sequences, around a tenth of which show up once; roughly 9% is in the top ten. The sequenced material came from blood, either unsorted or a sorted T cell fraction (not recorded which). Receptor source: a female donor with ankylosing spondylitis or in good health (not recorded which). CDR3s include the opening cysteine and the closing phenylalanine or tryptophan. Each record gives: D gene, V gene, J gene, clone size, CDR3 DNA, CDR3 protein. The D gene is left open where the match is weak. A clone size is listed for some rows: how often the clone was seen (once, few, many), or a class if it is expanded.

-,TRBV20-1,TRBJ1-1,many,TGCAGTGCTAGAGATACAAGTTTCGGGGGCCTGACAGCTTTCTTT,CSARDTSFGGLTAFF
TRBD1,TRBV29-1,TRBJ2-1,few,TGCAGCGCGAGCCAGGGGGCTTACAATGAGCAGTTCTTC,CSASQGAYNEQFF
-,TRBV20-1,TRBJ2-5,few,TGCAGTGGCTGGGCCGAGGAGACCCAGTACTTC,CSGWAEETQYF
-,TRBV27,TRBJ2-1,few,TGTGCCAGCAGTATCACCCCGGGGAAGGAGCAGTTCTTC,CASSITPGKEQFF
-,TRBV29-1,TRBJ2-1,many,TGCAGCGCTCGCCCCCCCAATGAGCAGTTCTTC,CSARPPNEQFF
-,TRBV5-1,TRBJ2-1,-,TGCGCCAGCAGCGAGGACTCGGGTTGGGAGCAGTTCTTC,CASSEDSGWEQFF
TRBD1,TRBV20-1,TRBJ1-2,many,TGCAGTGCTATAGGACAGGGAGCCTATGGCTACACCTTC,CSAIGQGAYGYTF
-,TRBV7-9,TRBJ1-2,many,TGTGCCAGCAGCTTGCCGTCTAACTATGGCTACACCTTC,CASSLPSNYGYTF
TRBD1,TRBV7-2,TRBJ1-5,many,TGTGCCAGCAGCCCTAACAGGGGTGAGGGCAATCAGCCCCAGCATTTT,CASSPNRGEGNQPQHF
-,TRBV7-2,TRBJ2-2,many,TGTGCCAGCAGGGGGTGGCCTGATAACACCGGGGAGCTGTTTTTT,CASRGWPDNTGELFF
-,TRBV20-1,TRBJ2-5,-,TGCAGTGGGGTAGGGGAGTTGGTAGAGACCCAGTACTTC,CSGVGELVETQYF
-,TRBV20-1,TRBJ2-2,many,TGCAGTGCCATACGCACCGGGGAGCTGTTTTTT,CSAIRTGELFF
-,TRBV6-5,TRBJ1-1,few,TGTGCCAGCCGTTCAGTAGGGACAACTGAAGCTTTCTTT,CASRSVGTTEAFF
-,TRBV7-8,TRBJ1-5,many,TGTGCCAGCAGCTTAGACAGGGTCAGCAATCAGCCCCAGCATTTT,CASSLDRVSNQPQHF
-,TRBV29-1,TRBJ2-5,-,TGCAGCGTGGGGACTGGAGAGACCCAGTACTTC,CSVGTGETQYF
TRBD1,TRBV20-1,TRBJ1-6,many,TGCAGTGCTAGAGTAGCTCATGGACAGGGTGTTTATAATTCACCCCTCCACTTT,CSARVAHGQGVYNSPLHF
-,TRBV20-1,TRBJ1-1,many,TGCAGTGCTAGAGATTTAAGAAGCAAAGCTTTCTTT,CSARDLRSKAFF
TRBD2,TRBV20-1,TRBJ2-5,many,TGCAGTGCACCGAACCTAGCGGGGGACCAAGAGACCCAGTACTTC,CSAPNLAGDQETQYF
TRBD2,TRBV20-1,TRBJ2-7,-,TGCAGTGCCAAGCGGGAGGGCGGGGGGTACGAGCAGTACTTC,CSAKREGGGYEQYF
-,TRBV19,TRBJ1-1,few,TGTGCCAGTAGCGAGGGAACCTCGGCTTTCTTT,CASSEGTSAFF
-,TRBV16,TRBJ1-3,few,TGTGCCAGCAGCCCAACGGGGGTCGGAAACACCATATATTTT,CASSPTGVGNTIYF
-,TRBV5-6,TRBJ2-3,many,TGTGCCAGCAGCCCCGACAGAGGAGTAACTAGCACAGATACGCAGTATTTT,CASSPDRGVTSTDTQYF
TRBD2,TRBV7-9,TRBJ2-5,few,TGTGCCAGCAGCCCCTGGACTAGCGGGGAAGGAGAGACCCAGTACTTC,CASSPWTSGEGETQYF
-,TRBV20-1,TRBJ2-1,many,TGCAGTGCTCCTAATCTAGGAGTGGAGCAGTTCTTC,CSAPNLGVEQFF
-,TRBV28,TRBJ1-5,-,TGTGCCAGCAGCTTCCGGGGGGGCTACGATCAGCCCCAGCATTTT,CASSFRGGYDQPQHF